Below, one T cell receptor (beta chain) is given with its context. The antigen is unknown. This sample is part of a study of cytomegalovirus exposure and HLA in healthy donors. 60 Vbeta and 13 Jbeta primers were used in PCR. Assay: immunoSEQ multiplex PCR; the TCRdb copy retains only in-frame clones and omits some. The data contain fewer than 250,000 clones, almost 80% of them seen just once; the ten biggest clones take up approximately 3.9%. The CDR3 extends over 12 amino acids. V shed 4 bases and J shed 2 bases, with 5 bases lying between them. Germline CDR1 MNHEY, CDR2 SMNVEV (reference sequence). Points from the study as a whole: Overall, 164 TCR beta chains were annotated as cytomegalovirus-associated. Being indistinguishable, some V segments were excluded, TRBV6-2 and TRBV6-3 among them.

Specimen: PBMCs. This chain uses TRBV27 with TRBJ2-5; D gene ambiguous. The TCR was taken from a male donor in good health and CMV-seronegative. The CDR3 coding sequence is TGTGCCAGCAGTTGTCATCAAGAGACCCAGTACTTC. This codes for CASSCHQETQYF.